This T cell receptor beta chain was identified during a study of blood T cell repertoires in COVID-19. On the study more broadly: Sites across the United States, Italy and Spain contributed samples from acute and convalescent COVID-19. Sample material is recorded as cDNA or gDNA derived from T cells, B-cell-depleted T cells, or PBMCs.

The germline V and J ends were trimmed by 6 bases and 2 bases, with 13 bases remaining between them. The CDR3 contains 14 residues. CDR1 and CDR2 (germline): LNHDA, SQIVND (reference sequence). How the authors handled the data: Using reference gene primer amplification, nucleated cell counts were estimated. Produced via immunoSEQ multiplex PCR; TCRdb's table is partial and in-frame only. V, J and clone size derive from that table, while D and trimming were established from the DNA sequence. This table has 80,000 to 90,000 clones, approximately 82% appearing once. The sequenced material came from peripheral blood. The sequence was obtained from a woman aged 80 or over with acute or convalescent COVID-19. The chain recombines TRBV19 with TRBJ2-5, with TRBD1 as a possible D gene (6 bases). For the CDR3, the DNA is TGTGCCAGTAGCCGGACAGAACGACAAGAGACCCAGTACTTC. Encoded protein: CASSRTERQETQYF.